This T cell receptor beta chain was found in a study of siplizumab effects on memory and regulatory T cells (dated by TCRdb to the late 2010s). In the study overall: The study looked at the effect of siplizumab, an anti-CD2 antibody, on alloreactive T-cell subsets in allogeneic mixed lymphocyte reactions made from human PBMCs. What the work shows at the level of the full study, not this receptor alone: The suppressive function of proliferating Tregs from siplizumab cultures was not functionally confirmed. Because sequences at frequencies below about 10^-5 were poorly captured, only a minor fraction of alloreactive clones could be mapped back to unstimulated subsets. Of the alloreactive CD4+ clones that could be mapped, the Treg-derived share averaged about 63% with siplizumab compared with around 27% in control reactions. Unstimulated naive T cells appeared to be more diverse than memory T cells, and naive cells seemed to make a substantial contribution to the alloresponse. The cumulative frequency of alloreactive sequences that could be traced back to unstimulated CD4+ memory T cells was significantly reduced by siplizumab. A naive or memory phenotype could not be assigned to roughly 75-96% of proliferating CD4+ or CD8+ clones.

Comment on this clone: Its specific antigen is unknown. Qualities for individual bases were not recorded, and no much larger clone is one base off.

Sorted unstimulated T cells and proliferating T cells recovered from mixed lymphocyte reactions underwent TCRbeta CDR3 sequencing. Fresh whole blood from about ten HLA-typed healthy donors served as the source for isolating PBMCs. To map where alloreactive clones came from, CD4+ non-regulatory T cells in the unstimulated state were FACS-sorted. The method behind the library was the immunoSEQ multiplex PCR assay. The deep sequencing platform assayed about 91,000 TCR templates per sample. Genomic DNA extracted from sorted T cells was used for TCRbeta CDR3 sequencing. Per the authors' processing: The R programming language was used for clonal analysis of the TCRbeta CDR3 data. Alloreactive CD4+ and CD8+ clones were identified by comparing unstimulated samples to CFSE-low samples taken after the reaction. Regulatory or non-regulatory origin was assigned to alloreactive CD4+ clones by matching of sequences to sorted unstimulated Treg and non-Treg repertoires. TCRdb stores this immuneACCESS table with in-frame sequences only. Part of the clones is absent; in the studies checked, under half of the shortfall reflects unresolved V genes, and no reason is known for the rest. That table gives V, J and clone size, and the DNA gave D and trimming. The sample contains around 95,000 clones, approximately 94% of them found a single time. In total, the top ten clones hold 1% to 1.5% of the sample.

Cut back by 2 bases and 0 bases, the V and J ends lie 5 bases apart. The CDR3 goes from the cysteine to the phenylalanine over 14 residues. Only the CDR3 region is kept as DNA, spanning 42 bases read in frame from base 1. As encoded in the germline V gene, CDR1 is MNHNS while CDR2 is SASEGT. The V and J segments used are TRBV6-1 and TRBJ1-3, with the D gene not confidently named. The sample taken for sequencing was non-Treg CD4+ T cells sorted from blood. Explained via the paper, the cell subset or site label denotes: FACS-sorted unstimulated CD4+ non-regulatory T cells. This TCR was sampled from a human donor in good health. The CDR3 reads CASSEKLSGNTIYF. The DNA sequence reads TGTGCCAGCAGTGAAAAGCTCTCTGGAAACACCATATATTTT.